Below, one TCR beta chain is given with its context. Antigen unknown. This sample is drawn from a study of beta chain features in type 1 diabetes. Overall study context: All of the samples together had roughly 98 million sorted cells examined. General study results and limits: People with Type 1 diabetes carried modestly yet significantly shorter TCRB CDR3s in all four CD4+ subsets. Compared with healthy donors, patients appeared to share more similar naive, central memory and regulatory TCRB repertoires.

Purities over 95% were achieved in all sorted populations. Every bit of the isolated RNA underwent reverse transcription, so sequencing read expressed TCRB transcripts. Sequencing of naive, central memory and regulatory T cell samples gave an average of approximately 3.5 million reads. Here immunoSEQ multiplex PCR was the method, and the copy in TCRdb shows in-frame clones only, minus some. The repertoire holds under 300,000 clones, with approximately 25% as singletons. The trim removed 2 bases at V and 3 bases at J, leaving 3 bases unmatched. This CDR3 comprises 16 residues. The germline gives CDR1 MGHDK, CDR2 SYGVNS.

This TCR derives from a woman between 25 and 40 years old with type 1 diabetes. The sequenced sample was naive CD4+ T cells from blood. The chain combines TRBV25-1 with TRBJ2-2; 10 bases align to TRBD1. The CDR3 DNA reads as TGTGCCAGCAGTGAACCTGGGACAGGGGACACCGGGGAGCTGTTTTTT. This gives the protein CASSEPGTGDTGELFF. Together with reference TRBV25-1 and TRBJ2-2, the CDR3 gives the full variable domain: EADIYQTPRYLVIGTGKKITLECSQTMGHDKMYWYQQDPGMELHLIHYSYGVNSTEKGDLSSESTVSRIRTEHFPLTLESARPSHTSQYLCASSEPGTGDTGELFFGEGSRLTVL.